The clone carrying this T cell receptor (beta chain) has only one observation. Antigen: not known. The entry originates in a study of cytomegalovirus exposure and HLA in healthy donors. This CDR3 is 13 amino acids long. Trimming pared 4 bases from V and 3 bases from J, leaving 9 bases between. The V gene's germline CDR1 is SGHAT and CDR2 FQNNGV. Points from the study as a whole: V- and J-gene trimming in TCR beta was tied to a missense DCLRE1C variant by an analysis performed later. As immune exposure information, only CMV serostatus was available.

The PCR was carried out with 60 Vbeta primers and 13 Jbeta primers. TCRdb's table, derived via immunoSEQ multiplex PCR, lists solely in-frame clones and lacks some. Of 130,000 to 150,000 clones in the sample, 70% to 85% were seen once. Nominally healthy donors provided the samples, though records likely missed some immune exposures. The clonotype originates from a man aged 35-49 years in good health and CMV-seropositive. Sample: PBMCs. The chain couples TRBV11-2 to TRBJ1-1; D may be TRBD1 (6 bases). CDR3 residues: CASSSQGHTEAFF. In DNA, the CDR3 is TGTGCCAGCAGCTCACAGGGACACACTGAAGCTTTCTTT.